Listed below are T cell receptor beta chains from one sample, sequenced in a study of shared clonotypes between healthy human individuals. Sequenced by immunoSEQ multiplex PCR; TCRdb stores in-frame clones only, minus some. The sample has fewer than 1.6 million clones; roughly 98.5% are singletons. The sample consisted of naive CD4+ T cells sorted from blood. Receptors originate from a man in his thirties or forties in good health. Both conserved end residues are part of each CDR3. A D gene is named only where the DNA matches it firmly. A clone size is listed for some rows: how often the clone was seen (once, few, many), or a class if it is expanded.

-,-,TRBV10-3,TRBJ1-1,CAISLTGSQSGATEAFF,TGTGCCATCAGCTTAACCGGGAGCCAAAGTGGTGCCACTGAAGCTTTCTTT
TRBD2,-,TRBV27,TRBJ2-2,CASRSLAGVGTGELFF,TGTGCCAGCAGATCTCTAGCGGGAGTGGGCACCGGGGAGCTGTTTTTT
TRBD1,-,TRBV23-1,TRBJ1-5,CASSQYGTGCKWQPQHF,TGCGCCAGCAGTCAATACGGGACAGGGTGTAAGTGGCAGCCCCAGCATTTT
TRBD1,-,TRBV18,TRBJ2-7,CASSPQSGTENEQYF,TGTGCCAGCTCACCCCAGTCCGGGACAGAAAACGAGCAGTACTTC
TRBD2,-,TRBV29-1,TRBJ2-7,CSVVSWTSGTYEQYF,TGCAGCGTTGTTTCTTGGACTAGCGGTACCTACGAGCAGTACTTC
-,once,TRBV4-1,TRBJ1-1,CASTSSTETFF,TGTGCCAGCACTAGTTCAACGGAAACTTTCTTT
TRBD2,-,TRBV5-1,TRBJ2-5,CASSLTGTSGSQETQYF,TGCGCCAGCAGCTTGACCGGGACTAGCGGAAGCCAAGAGACCCAGTACTTC
TRBD1,-,TRBV5-1,TRBJ1-3,CASRPGQGLNTIYF,TGCGCCAGCCGACCGGGACAGGGGTTAAACACCATATATTTT
-,-,TRBV11-3,TRBJ2-1,CASSLDDRGGLGEQFF,TGTGCCAGCAGCTTAGATGACAGGGGAGGGTTGGGTGAGCAGTTCTTC
TRBD1,-,TRBV6-5,TRBJ2-2,CASNPGQTTTGELFF,TGTGCCAGCAACCCGGGACAGACAACCACCGGGGAGCTGTTTTTT
-,-,TRBV5-1,TRBJ2-1,CASSLERYNEQFF,TGCGCCAGCAGCTTGGAACGGTACAATGAGCAGTTCTTC
-,-,TRBV9,TRBJ1-1,CASSAQGGSTEAFF,TGTGCCAGCAGCGCTCAAGGGGGGTCCACTGAAGCTTTCTTT
TRBD2,-,TRBV28,TRBJ2-1,CASSRLAGDGYGEQFF,TGTGCCAGCAGCCGACTAGCGGGAGATGGTTATGGTGAGCAGTTCTTC
-,once,TRBV28,TRBJ2-7,CASSTLRVTLYEQYF,TGTGCCAGCAGCACCCTTCGGGTCACCCTCTACGAGCAGTACTTC
-,-,TRBV6-5,TRBJ2-3,CASSYSLVSDTQYF,TGTGCCAGCAGTTACTCTCTAGTCTCAGATACGCAGTATTTT
TRBD2,-,TRBV2,TRBJ2-2,CASYSAGGAGELFF,TGTGCCAGCTACTCCGCGGGAGGGGCCGGGGAGCTGTTTTTT
TRBD1,-,TRBV28,TRBJ2-7,CASSSGQDYEQYF,TGTGCCAGCAGTTCGGGACAGGATTACGAGCAGTACTTC
TRBD2,once,TRBV5-6,TRBJ2-7,CASSWGLAKSSYEQYF,TGTGCCAGCAGCTGGGGACTAGCGAAATCCTCCTACGAGCAGTACTTC
-,-,TRBV5-4,TRBJ2-3,CASSRAVAVTDTQYF,TGTGCCAGCAGCCGGGCGGTAGCGGTCACAGATACGCAGTATTTT
TRBD2,once,TRBV7-3,TRBJ2-1,CASSLTSGRLDEQFF,TGTGCCAGCAGCTTAACTAGCGGGAGGCTGGATGAGCAGTTCTTC
-,-,TRBV5-1,TRBJ2-3,CASRTASSADTQYF,TGCGCCAGTAGGACGGCCTCTTCGGCAGATACGCAGTATTTT
TRBD2,-,TRBV27,TRBJ2-1,CASSLSPGGFGRPNEQFF,TGTGCCAGCAGTTTATCGCCGGGAGGTTTCGGGAGACCCAATGAGCAGTTCTTC
-,-,TRBV5-4,TRBJ2-3,CASSLWGRPTDTQYF,TGTGCCAGCAGCTTGTGGGGGAGGCCTACAGATACGCAGTATTTT
TRBD2,-,TRBV30,TRBJ2-1,CAWTPGTSSFDEQFF,TGTGCCTGGACCCCGGGGACTAGCTCTTTCGATGAGCAGTTCTTC
TRBD2,-,TRBV28,TRBJ2-7,CASNLLAGSYEQYF,TGTGCCAGCAACCTACTAGCGGGAAGCTACGAGCAGTACTTC
-,-,TRBV10-1,TRBJ2-5,CASSVPGSWETQYF,TGCGCCAGCAGTGTGCCAGGTTCCTGGGAGACCCAGTACTTC
-,-,TRBV5-5,TRBJ1-1,CASSLPKGANTEAFF,TGTGCCAGCAGCTTGCCAAAGGGAGCGAACACTGAAGCTTTCTTT
-,-,TRBV7-9,TRBJ1-5,CASSLAESQPQHF,TGTGCCAGCAGCTTAGCGGAAAGTCAGCCCCAGCATTTT
TRBD2,-,TRBV7-3,TRBJ2-7,CASSLTGTTGEQYF,TGTGCCAGCAGCTTAACCGGGACTACGGGGGAGCAGTACTTC
TRBD2,-,TRBV5-4,TRBJ2-1,CASSNVALAGGPNEQFF,TGTGCCAGCAGCAATGTTGCACTAGCGGGAGGGCCAAATGAGCAGTTCTTC
-,-,TRBV7-9,TRBJ1-2,CASSLALRGYGYTF,TGTGCCAGCAGCTTAGCGCTAAGGGGCTATGGCTACACCTTC
TRBD1,-,TRBV5-4,TRBJ1-1,CASSFGQGRTEAFF,TGTGCCAGCAGCTTCGGACAGGGGCGGACTGAAGCTTTCTTT
-,-,TRBV4-1,TRBJ1-2,CASSQGMARDGYTF,TGCGCCAGCAGCCAAGGAATGGCCCGGGATGGCTACACCTTC